The rows below give T cell receptor beta chains drawn from one sample of a study of blood T cell repertoires in COVID-19. Sequencing was performed with immunoSEQ multiplex PCR; in TCRdb, only in-frame clones are kept and a portion is missing. There are 120,000 or so clones in the sample; about 83% occur only once, and approximately 3.5% lies in the top ten. Sequenced: PBMCs or T cells enriched from blood (not recorded which). The receptor source for this set is a woman younger than 45 who had recovered from COVID-19. Both conserved end residues are part of each CDR3. D genes are given only for firm matches. Part of the rows lack a size; the others show once, few, many or a class for expanded clones.

v_gene	d_gene	abundance	j_gene	CDR3aa	CDR3nt
TRBV7-9	.	.	TRBJ1-2	CASGTTDNYGYTF	TGTGCCAGCGGGACAACCGATAACTATGGCTACACCTTC
TRBV28	TRBD1	.	TRBJ1-3	CASRRRTGEWGTIYF	TGTGCCAGCAGGCGAAGGACAGGGGAGTGGGGCACCATATATTTT
TRBV6-5	.	once	TRBJ2-1	CASSYERQFNEQFF	TGTGCCAGCAGTTACGAGAGACAGTTCAATGAGCAGTTCTTC
TRBV2	.	.	TRBJ1-5	CASSGAGAGQPQHF	TGTGCCAGCAGTGGGGCGGGGGCAGGGCAGCCCCAGCATTTT
TRBV4-3	.	few	TRBJ1-3	CASSQETDWNTIYF	TGCGCCAGCAGCCAAGAGACGGACTGGAACACCATATATTTT
TRBV29-1	.	once	TRBJ1-3	CSVESGGNTIYF	TGCAGCGTTGAGTCCGGGGGAAACACCATATATTTT
TRBV5-1	.	.	TRBJ2-5	CASSLDRAQIQETQYF	TGCGCCAGCAGCTTGGACAGGGCCCAAATACAAGAGACCCAGTACTTC
TRBV7-2	TRBD2	.	TRBJ2-2	CASRAGGPNTGELFF	TGTGCCAGCAGAGCGGGGGGCCCGAACACCGGGGAGCTGTTTTTT
TRBV14	.	.	TRBJ1-1	CASSPPGKSQAFF	TGTGCCAGCAGCCCCCCCGGGAAGTCCCAAGCTTTCTTT
TRBV9	TRBD2	.	TRBJ2-1	CASSVTSSGRAAGEQFF	TGTGCCAGCAGCGTAACCTCTAGCGGGAGGGCCGCTGGGGAGCAGTTCTTC
TRBV27	TRBD2	.	TRBJ2-1	CASRRLAGASTYNEQFF	TGTGCCAGCAGGAGACTAGCGGGAGCATCCACCTACAATGAGCAGTTCTTC
TRBV28	TRBD1	.	TRBJ1-5	CASGTGGGQPQHF	TGTGCCAGCGGGACAGGGGGCGGTCAGCCCCAGCATTTT
TRBV28	.	.	TRBJ1-1	CASSSIPQRGNTEAFF	TGTGCCAGCAGTTCTATACCTCAAAGGGGGAACACTGAAGCTTTCTTT
TRBV7-3	.	few	TRBJ1-1	CASSLESGTEAFF	TGTGCCAGCAGCTTAGAGAGCGGAACGGAGGCTTTCTTT
TRBV30	.	once	TRBJ2-2	CAWRRGGDTGELFF	TGTGCCTGGCGGCGGGGTGGGGACACCGGGGAGCTGTTTTTT
TRBV10-3	TRBD1	.	TRBJ2-5	CAISVGAGGQETQYF	TGTGCCATCAGTGTAGGGGCAGGGGGCCAAGAGACCCAGTACTTC
TRBV29-1	TRBD2	.	TRBJ2-7	CSVASRRSLTSGIGSYYEQYF	TGCAGCGTTGCGTCCCGTAGATCCTTGACTAGCGGGATCGGATCATACTACGAGCAGTACTTC
TRBV7-9	TRBD1	.	TRBJ2-7	CASTETGSSYEQYF	TGTGCCAGCACCGAGACAGGGTCCTCCTACGAGCAGTACTTC
TRBV11-2	TRBD1	.	TRBJ2-1	CASSLEAPTGYNEQFF	TGTGCCAGCAGCTTAGAGGCCCCGACAGGGTACAATGAGCAGTTCTTC
TRBV7-3	TRBD2	.	TRBJ2-1	CASSFTGAGGKYEQFF	TGTGCCAGCAGCTTTACCGGGGCGGGAGGGAAGTATGAGCAGTTCTTC
TRBV9	TRBD2	.	TRBJ2-7	CASSVGSSGIYEQYF	TGTGCCAGCAGCGTAGGGTCTAGCGGGATCTACGAGCAGTACTTC
TRBV4-1	TRBD1	.	TRBJ1-2	CASSQEPLTGGYGYTF	TGCGCCAGCAGCCAAGAACCCCTGACAGGGGGCTATGGCTACACCTTC
TRBV10-3	.	.	TRBJ2-2	CATSLIGGELFF	TGTGCCACCAGCCTGATCGGGGGGGAGCTGTTTTTT
TRBV7-2	TRBD1	.	TRBJ1-6	CASSAVGGQNNSPLHF	TGTGCCAGCAGCGCCGTCGGGGGACAGAATAATTCACCCCTCCACTTT